What follows are 9 T cell receptor beta chains derived from one specimen sequenced in a study of T cells in Graves' hyperthyroidism and ophthalmopathy. RNA transcripts were the template for amplifying TCR beta CDR3 regions. The study used the HTBI primer set for a first-round RT-PCR of the TCR CDR3. TCRdb used MiXCR to reprocess the multiplex PCR reads, holding one entry per CDR3 protein. The sample lists about 420,000 distinct CDR3 sequences, roughly 13% occurring once. The sample was blood. These receptors were collected from a woman aged 18 to 35 with Graves' hyperthyroidism.

The DNA for the CDR3 is TGTGCCAGCAGCTGGACTAGCGACACAGATACGCAGTATTTT. This sequence encodes CASSWTSDTDTQYF. The chain links TRBV11-2 to TRBJ2-3, with 9 bases lining up with TRBD2. Germline lookup yields CDR1 SGHAT and CDR2 FQNNGV. V lost 4 bases to trimming and J lost 2 bases; unmatched junction nucleotides: 1. CDR3 length: 14 amino acids.

The table lists this clonotype with many counts. The rearrangement joins TRBV6-2 or TRBV6-3 to TRBJ2-1; 9 bases line up with TRBD2. With 3 bases clipped from V and 2 bases from J, the junction kept 2 bases outside the gene matches. The CDR3 runs 15 residues. In germline, CDR1 is MNHEY, CDR2 SVGEGT. CDR3 sequence: CASSYAGGAYNEQFF. For the CDR3, the DNA is TGTGCCAGCAGTTATGCGGGAGGGGCCTACAATGAGCAGTTCTTC.

This clonotype was recorded many times. The V gene is TRBV27, the J gene TRBJ2-1, with 10 nucleotides matching TRBD2. The V segment lost 5 bases and the J segment 3 bases; nucleotides outside the gene matches: 7. The V gene's germline CDR1 is MNHEY and CDR2 SMNVEV (reference sequence). CDR3 length: 16 amino acids. Here the CDR3 reads CASSGPGLAFYNEQFF. The CDR3 DNA reads as TGTGCCAGCAGTGGCCCGGGACTAGCGTTCTACAATGAGCAGTTCTTC.

The chain uses TRBV27 and TRBJ2-7, with D possibly being TRBD2 (5 bases). Germline V gene sequence: CDR1 MNHEY, CDR2 SMNVEV (reference sequence). The ends were cut back, 5 bases at V and 3 bases at J, with 11 bases in the middle. The CDR3 consists of 13 residues. The CDR3 DNA follows: TGTGCCAGCAGTGTCGGTCGGGGCTACGAGCAGTACTTC. Protein: CASSVGRGYEQYF.

The chain has TRBV10-3 and TRBJ2-1; D could derive from TRBD1 or TRBD2 (6 bases each). The germline V gene has CDR1 ENHRY and CDR2 SYGVKD. CDR3 size: 12 residues. The V gene lost 6 bases and the J gene lost 14 bases, with 17 bases spanning the gap. CDR3 residues: CAIRGGDLSEFF. CDR3 in DNA: TGTGCCATCAGGGGGGGCGACTTGAGTGAGTTCTTC.

This clonotype has only a few counts. The chain is built from TRBV5-6 and TRBJ2-5; the match to TRBD2 covers 7 bases. In germline, CDR1 is SGHDT, CDR2 YYEEEE. This CDR3 region has 13 residues. With V trimmed by 0 bases and J by 9 bases, 5 bases remained unmatched. CDR3: CASSLEGTMAQYF. CDR3 nucleotide sequence: TGTGCCAGCAGCTTGGAGGGGACTATGGCCCAGTACTTC.

The CDR3 DNA reads as TGTGCCAGCAGTGACTACAGGGGCGATGGCTACACCTTC. This encodes CASSDYRGDGYTF. The chain has TRBV6-2 or TRBV6-3 and TRBJ1-2; 7 bases fit TRBD1. CDR1 and CDR2 from the germline V gene are MNHEY and SVGEGT. The V and J ends lost 5 bases and 6 bases, in that order; junction bases with no gene match: 6. This CDR3 region has 13 residues.

A few counts support this clonotype. The rearrangement uses TRBV4-1 and TRBJ2-3; D is perhaps TRBD1 or TRBD2 (6 bases each). Deletions cut 0 bases from V and 0 bases from J, with 10 bases between. The CDR3 consists of 16 residues. Germline CDR1 and CDR2: MGHRA and YSYEKL. CDR3 in DNA: TGCGCCAGCAGCCAAGATAGGGGGGCTAGCACAGATACGCAGTATTTT. Protein sequence: CASSQDRGASTDTQYF.

This clonotype was observed many times. CDR3 residues: CAWSSTLVTEAFF. For the CDR3, the DNA is TGTGCCTGGAGTTCAACATTGGTCACTGAAGCTTTCTTT. The V and J genes are TRBV30 and TRBJ1-1; the D is unclear. Germline values: CDR1 GTSNPN, CDR2 SVGIG (reference sequence). This CDR3 is 13 amino acids long. The V gene lost 2 bases and the J gene lost 4 bases, with 11 bases spanning the gap.